The clone carrying this T cell receptor (beta chain) has a handful of counts. These data belong to a study of T cells after yellow fever vaccination. TCRdb itself ran the 5' RACE reads through MiXCR, one entry per CDR3 protein. This table holds nearly 550,000 distinct CDR3 sequences, around 21% found once. Germline CDR1 reads KGHSH; CDR2 reads LQKENI. The CDR3 covers 14 residues. The trim removed 8 bases at V and 2 bases at J, leaving 7 bases unmatched. Source: PBMCs, taken 15 days after the yellow fever booster vaccination. This clonotype originated in a man aged 25 to 40 who received the YFV17D yellow fever vaccine. J is TRBJ2-7 and V is TRBV18; 9 nucleotides match TRBD2. The DNA for the CDR3 is TGTGCCAGCCAGGGCGGGAGGGAGACCTACGAGCAGTACTTC. As protein: CASQGGRETYEQYF.